The TCR beta chain described here comes from a study of blood T cell repertoires in COVID-19 (dated by TCRdb to 2019 to 2021). In the study overall: Samples covering the acute and convalescent phases of COVID-19 were provided by collaborators in the United States, Italy and Spain. The material from the prospective study consisted of cDNA or gDNA derived from T cells, B-cell-depleted T cells, or PBMCs. Subjects who had been exposed to COVID-19, were actively infected with it, or had recovered from it provided the deeply sampled blood TCRbeta repertoires that made up the dataset. The repertoires were released in a freely available public database intended as a resource for research on the immune response to SARS-CoV-2. The samples were drawn from two sources: the first 160 participants of the ongoing ImmuneRACE study, and about 1,300 subjects contributed by 6 global collaborators. Sample metadata almost always included a de-identified subject ID, COVID-19 status, age in years and sex. Where available, HLA class I and class II types were obtained from metadata supplied by the sample provider rather than from assay-based typing. What the authors observed across the whole study: Clinical and demographic metadata were provided uncurated, with the amount varying by source and participant.

The germline V gene specifies KGHDR as CDR1 and SFDVKD as CDR2. Inclusive of the bounding cysteine and phenylalanine, the CDR3 is 14 residues long. Only CDR3 DNA is held: 42 bases, read in frame from base 1. V is cut by 3 bases and J by 5 bases, and the space between the germline ends is 10 bases. TCRbeta CDR3 regions were amplified from genomic DNA by means of the immunoSEQ Assay, a bias-controlled multiplex PCR. The authors' pipeline ran thus. Within the assay, amplification of reference gene primers was used to estimate how many nucleated cells each sample contained. Sequence reads were collapsed and filtered to measure the absolute abundance of every unique TCRbeta CDR3 rearrangement. For each sample, productive Simpson clonality was calculated as the square root of Simpson's diversity index over productive rearrangements. Imported from immuneACCESS, the table was reduced by TCRdb to in-frame sequences with V and J called. These copies leave out some clones; in studies compared against another copy, an unresolved V gene accounts for under half, and the cause of the remainder is not known. V, J and clone size were drawn from that table, and D and trimming were deduced from the DNA. Here the sample has about 110,000 clones; roughly 80% occur a single time. The top ten hold roughly a tenth of the sample.

This clone has just a few counts. Its antigen is still unknown. No base-level quality is on record; no much larger clone is a single base apart. Whole blood was collected in K2EDTA tubes by collaborating institutions according to the institutions' own protocols. For TCRbeta analysis, collaborator samples were shipped as frozen whole blood, as isolated PBMCs, or as DNA extracted from either sample type. The sample taken for sequencing was peripheral blood. The clonotype comes from a woman between 70 and 85 years old with acute or convalescent COVID-19. This chain joins TRBV24-1 to TRBJ2-1; TRBD1 could be the D gene, as 5 bases match. The nucleotides read TGTGCCACCAGTGATGCAGGGTCTCACAATGAGCAGTTCTTC. It is translated as CATSDAGSHNEQFF.